The rows below give T cell receptor beta chains drawn from one sample of a study of shared clonotypes between healthy human individuals. Using immunoSEQ multiplex PCR, the repertoire was profiled, and TCRdb retains in-frame clones only, with some absent. The sample lists 2 million to 3 million clones, more than 85% occurring once. The sequenced sample consisted of naive CD4+ T cells from PBMCs. These receptors all stem from a man aged 18 to 30 in good health. Some clones in this sample may be carry-over from other donors' samples. Each CDR3 is given with its conserved first and last residue. The D gene is left open where the match is weak. Only some rows state a clone size, as once, few, many or a class for expanded clones.

TRBV25-1	TRBJ2-5	-	TRBD2	TGTGCCAGCAGACTTACTAGCGGGAGGGGAGAGACCCAGTACTTC	CASRLTSGRGETQYF
TRBV5-1	TRBJ2-2	few	-	TGCGCCAGCAGGAAAGAGACAGAGAACACCGGGGAGCTGTTTTTT	CASRKETENTGELFF
TRBV19	TRBJ1-5	-	TRBD1	TGTGCCAGTGACAGGGCACTATCGAGCAATCAGCCCCAGCATTTT	CASDRALSSNQPQHF
TRBV27	TRBJ1-2	-	-	TGTGCCAGCAGTTCGGTAGGGGCCAACTATGGCTACACCTTC	CASSSVGANYGYTF
TRBV4-1	TRBJ2-7	-	-	TGCGCCAGCAGCCACTTAACGGCATCCCGTTACGAGCAGTACTTC	CASSHLTASRYEQYF
TRBV7-9	TRBJ2-3	once	TRBD1	TGTGCCAGCAGCCAAGGACAGGGTCATTCAGATACGCAGTATTTT	CASSQGQGHSDTQYF
TRBV6-1	TRBJ2-7	-	-	TGTGCCAGCAGTGAAGGGCCCACGAGCTCCTACGAGCAGTACTTC	CASSEGPTSSYEQYF
TRBV5-1	TRBJ2-7	-	-	TGCGCCAGCAGCTCTGGGACACCAGTCTACGAGCAGTACTTC	CASSSGTPVYEQYF
TRBV28	TRBJ1-2	-	-	TGTGCCAGCAGTCAGACCTGGGACTATGGCTACACCTTC	CASSQTWDYGYTF
TRBV28	TRBJ2-7	-	-	TGTGCTACGGTGCGGACAGCCGCCTACGAGCAGTACTTC	CATVRTAAYEQYF
TRBV14	TRBJ2-6	-	-	TGTGCCAGCAGCCAAGTCCTCTTCGGGTCTGGGGCCAACGTCCTGACTTTC	CASSQVLFGSGANVLTF
TRBV2	TRBJ1-5	-	TRBD1	TGTGCCAGCAGTGAATTTTTTGGGACAGGGAGCGATCAGCCCCAGCATTTT	CASSEFFGTGSDQPQHF
TRBV5-1	TRBJ2-7	-	TRBD1	TGCGCCAGCAGCTACGGACAGGGGAACTACGAGCAGTACTTC	CASSYGQGNYEQYF
TRBV7-2	TRBJ2-7	-	-	TGTGCCAGCAGCTCTAGACGAGGGGCCTACGAGCAGTACTTC	CASSSRRGAYEQYF
TRBV11-3	TRBJ2-2	-	-	TGTGCCAGCAGCTTAGTACCCGGGGAGCTGTTTTTT	CASSLVPGELFF
TRBV5-5	TRBJ1-4	-	-	TGTGCCAGCAGCTTGCCGGGGGCCGGTGAAAAACTGTTTTTT	CASSLPGAGEKLFF
TRBV6-5	TRBJ2-1	-	-	TGTGCCAGCAGCTCCGGAGGGCGGAACTACAATGAGCAGTTCTTC	CASSSGGRNYNEQFF
TRBV11-2	TRBJ1-1	-	-	TGTGCCAGCAGCTTAGTCCGGGGGATGAACACTGAAGCTTTCTTT	CASSLVRGMNTEAFF
TRBV27	TRBJ1-1	-	-	TGTGCCAGCAGTTCCCGAACGAGCATGAACACTGAAGCTTTCTTT	CASSSRTSMNTEAFF
TRBV15	TRBJ2-7	-	TRBD1	TGTGCCACCAGCAGAGAGACACAGGGGGACGAGCAGTACTTC	CATSRETQGDEQYF
TRBV29-1	TRBJ1-1	few	-	TGCAGCGTTGAAGGGGGAACCACTGAAGCTTTCTTT	CSVEGGTTEAFF
TRBV7-6	TRBJ2-7	-	-	TGTGCCAGCAGCCCGGGGGGCATTTTGTACTTC	CASSPGGILYF
TRBV18	TRBJ1-1	-	TRBD1	TGTGCCAGCTCACCGACAGGGGGCACCGGGGGCACTGAAGCTTTCTTT	CASSPTGGTGGTEAFF
TRBV4-2	TRBJ1-2	-	TRBD1	TGTGCCAGCAGCCAAGCCCCGGACAGGGGGCCCGTCTATGGCTACACCTTC	CASSQAPDRGPVYGYTF
TRBV9	TRBJ2-1	-	TRBD2	TGTGCCAGCAGCGCCACCTTACTAGCGGGAGGGCAGTACAATGAGCAGTTCTTC	CASSATLLAGGQYNEQFF
TRBV5-6	TRBJ1-3	-	-	TGTGCCAGCAGCTTGGTAGCAGGGGGAAACACCATATATTTT	CASSLVAGGNTIYF
TRBV11-2	TRBJ1-5	-	TRBD1	TGTGCCAGCAGCCGGGACAGGGTCAATCAGCCCCAGCATTTT	CASSRDRVNQPQHF
TRBV5-4	TRBJ2-7	-	TRBD2	TGTGCCAGCAGCTTGGCTGGCGGGAGGCGAGCCTACGAGCAGTACTTC	CASSLAGGRRAYEQYF
TRBV5-4	TRBJ1-4	-	-	TGTGCCAGCAGCTTGGGGGTACTTGCAACTAATGAAAAACTGTTTTTT	CASSLGVLATNEKLFF
TRBV6-1	TRBJ1-4	few	TRBD1	TGTGCCAGCAGAGGGACAGGGATTGAAAAACTGTTTTTT	CASRGTGIEKLFF
TRBV2	TRBJ1-4	-	TRBD1	TGTGCCAGCAAGAGGACAGGGGGTAATGAAAAACTGTTTTTT	CASKRTGGNEKLFF
TRBV19	TRBJ1-1	-	-	TGTGCCAGTAGTCCACAGGGTCGTGTGGTTCTGAACACTGAAGCTTTCTTT	CASSPQGRVVLNTEAFF
TRBV19	TRBJ1-2	-	TRBD1	TGTGCCAGTAGTATGCAGGGGGCGGACTATGGCTACACCTTC	CASSMQGADYGYTF
TRBV19	TRBJ2-1	-	TRBD2	TGTGCCAGTAGCATCGGCGGGAGGTTGTATGAGCAGTTCTTC	CASSIGGRLYEQFF
TRBV5-6	TRBJ2-1	-	-	TGTGCCAGCAGCTTGGTAGCAGATGAGCAGTTCTTC	CASSLVADEQFF
TRBV5-1	TRBJ2-2	-	TRBD2	TGCGCCAGCAGACTAGCGGACCACACCGGGGAGCTGTTTTTT	CASRLADHTGELFF
TRBV5-1	TRBJ1-4	-	TRBD1	TGCGCCAGCAGCTTCCCACAGGGGGAAAAACTGTTTTTT	CASSFPQGEKLFF
TRBV27	TRBJ1-5	-	-	TGTGCCAGCAGTTTATCTAGGGGTGGTCAGCCCCAGCATTTT	CASSLSRGGQPQHF
TRBV18	TRBJ2-2	-	-	TGTGCCAGCTCACTACTTAACACCGGGGAGCTGTTTTTT	CASSLLNTGELFF
TRBV15	TRBJ1-2	-	-	TGTGCCACCAGCAGAGATCGGGGCAGGGGCTATGGCTACACCTTC	CATSRDRGRGYGYTF